This TCR beta chain was documented in a study of T cell responses to AZD1222 COVID-19 vaccine (TCRdb year 2021). Broadly, across the study: AZD1222 recipients with second doses at about 4 weeks or about 12 weeks were pooled, because spike-specific TCR depth and breadth did not differ between schedules. A total of 230 to 250 trial participants underwent TCR sequencing, of whom 207 had received two doses of AZD1222 and 26 had received two doses of the MenACWY control vaccine. Trial participants were enrolled into age subgroups of 18-55, 56-69 and 70-plus years, which contained 148, 28 and 57 TCR-sequenced participants, respectively.

The CDR3 regions of human TCRbeta chains were analyzed by immunosequencing. From the authors' description of their analysis: Repertoire TCRs were checked for matches against a reference library of SARS-CoV-2-specific TCRs that had been generated using the MIRA antigen-specificity platform. Breadth was defined as the fraction of unique TCRs that were SARS-CoV-2-associated. Depth was defined as the fraction of total T cells that were SARS-CoV-2-associated. Using the MIRA data, each spike-specific TCR was mapped to the spike region that the TCR reacts to and placed in a CD4 or CD8 class. Log10-transformed breadth and depth values were compared by one-way ANOVA with Sidak's multiple comparisons tests. Imported from immuneACCESS, the table was reduced by TCRdb to in-frame sequences with V and J called. These copies leave out some clones; in studies compared against another copy, an unresolved V gene accounts for under half, and the cause of the remainder is not known. V, J and clone size are taken as reported in that table, and D and trimming were inferred from the DNA itself. The table for this sample lists around 92,000 clones; 91% of them were counted only once. The top ten hold about 7.5% of the sample.

What the time point label conveys for this sample: baseline before first vaccination. Vaccinee samples came from UK trials COV001 and COV002, including a single-blind randomized controlled phase 2/3 trial of AZD1222 (ChAdOx1 nCoV-19) in healthy adults. For TCRbeta chain sequencing, PBMC samples were collected from trial participants at day 0 and at day 28 after the second dose. At the junction V is shortened by 5 bases and J by 4 bases; bases outside the gene matches: 4. The CDR3 has 15 amino acids, counting the end cysteine and phenylalanine. Kept here is only the CDR3 DNA, which spans 45 bases and is read in frame from base 1. CDR1 and CDR2 (SEHNR, FQNEAQ) derive from the germline V gene (reference sequence). A word on this clone: Its antigen is not yet known. Per-base qualities were not stored, and no clone one base away is much larger.

Overall results and qualifications from the work: After two AZD1222 doses, spike-specific TCR breadth and depth were significantly higher than at day 0 and than in MenACWY recipients. The vaccine-associated CD4 TCRs covered the entire spike protein, and the dominant responses fell in regions 160-218 and 743-854. Only five or six AZD1222 recipients were SARS-CoV-2 seropositive at baseline, limiting conclusions about previously exposed vaccinees. Reportedly, almost half of the unique spike-specific TCRs recognized epitopes lying outside the regions that are mutated in the B.1.351 and B.1.1.7 variants. In the small 56-69-year group, the increase in depth fell short of significance, most likely because of low power. Because no samples from the day 14 peak response were available, repertoires could be characterized only after the peak T cell response. Participants were mostly white British and included more females than males, and it was suggested by the authors that clonal diversity may have been underestimated.

The sample here was peripheral blood, taken on day 0 of AZD1222 vaccination. The clonotype comes from an adult in good health. The rearranged chain carries TRBV7-9 and TRBJ2-1, with 11 bases aligning to TRBD1. In nucleotides, the sequence is TGTGCCAGCAGCCCGGGACAGGGGGAGTACAATGAGCAGTTCTTC. This yields the protein CASSPGQGEYNEQFF. The reference TRBV7-9 and TRBJ2-1 proteins fill in what lies around the CDR3, so the full variable domain reads DTGVSQNPRHKITKRGQNVTFRCDPISEHNRLYWYRQTLGQGPEFLTYFQNEAQLEKSRLLSDRFSAERPKGSFSTLEIQRTEQGDSAMYLCASSPGQGEYNEQFFGPGTRLTVL.